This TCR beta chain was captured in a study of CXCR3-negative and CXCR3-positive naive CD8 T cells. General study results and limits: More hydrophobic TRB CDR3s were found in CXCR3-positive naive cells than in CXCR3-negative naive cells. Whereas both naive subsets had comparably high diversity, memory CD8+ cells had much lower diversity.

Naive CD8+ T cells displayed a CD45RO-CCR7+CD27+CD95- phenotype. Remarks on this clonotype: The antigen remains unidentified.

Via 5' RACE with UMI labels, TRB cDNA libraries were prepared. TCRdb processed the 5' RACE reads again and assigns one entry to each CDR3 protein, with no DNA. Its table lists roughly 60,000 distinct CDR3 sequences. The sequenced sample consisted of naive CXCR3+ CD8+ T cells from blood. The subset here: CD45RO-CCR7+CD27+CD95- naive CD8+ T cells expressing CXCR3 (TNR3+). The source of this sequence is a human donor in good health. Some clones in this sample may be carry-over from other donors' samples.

CDR3 in amino acids: CASSWTGGNEQFF. V and J are TRBV7-9 and TRBJ2-1; TCRdb calls TRBD1, which cannot be checked without DNA. Germline V gives CDR1 SEHNR, CDR2 FQNEAQ (reference sequence). The CDR3 extends over 13 amino acids.